This passage covers 29 T cell receptor beta chains from one sample sequenced in a study of T cell responses to AZD1222 COVID-19 vaccine. Libraries were prepared by immunoSEQ multiplex PCR; TCRdb keeps only in-frame clonotypes and omits some of them. Of under 50,000 clones in the sample, approximately 90% were seen once. The material sequenced was peripheral blood, taken 28 days after the second AZD1222 dose. Source of these receptors: an adult who received the AZD1222 COVID-19 vaccine.

This clone has just one count. The gene calls are TRBV2 and TRBJ2-2; a possible D gene is TRBD2 (5 bases). CDR1 is SNHLY, CDR2 FYNNEI, per germline. V lost 4 bases to trimming and J lost 4 bases, with 10 bases between them. The length of the CDR3 is 14 residues. The CDR3 DNA sequence: TGTGCCAGCAGTGTGTGGGCGGGCACCGGGGAGCTGTTTTTT. It specifies CASSVWAGTGELFF.

The genes are TRBV2 and TRBJ2-7; D gene uncertain. Germline V gene sequence: CDR1 SNHLY, CDR2 FYNNEI. Trimming stripped 3 bases from V and 2 bases from J, with 8 bases between. The CDR3 covers 13 residues. CDR3 sequence reads: CASSDVDTYEQYF. The CDR3 bases are TGTGCCAGCAGTGACGTCGATACCTACGAGCAGTACTTC.

The chain combines TRBV9 with TRBJ2-5, with a possible D match to TRBD2 (7 bases). The CDR3 has 17 residues. Germline CDR1 is SGDLS and CDR2 is YYNGEE. V shed 3 bases and J shed 4 bases, with 22 bases lying between them. CDR3 sequence: CASSGGAAAGSGETQYF. CDR3 DNA sequence: TGTGCCAGCAGCGGGGGGGCCGCAGCGGGATCAGGAGAGACCCAGTACTTC.

This clone was picked up one time. This rearrangement joins TRBV10-3 to TRBJ1-2; 7 nucleotides agree with TRBD1. V shed 3 bases and J 8 bases; nucleotides not matched to a gene: 12. This CDR3 region has 15 residues. Germline-derived CDR1 and CDR2 are ENHRY and SYGVKD. In DNA, the CDR3 is TGTGCCATCAGTGAACCAAGACAGGGCTTCTGGGGCTACACCTTC. It translates to CAISEPRQGFWGYTF.

The rearrangement uses TRBV3-1 (or the pseudogene TRBV3-2) and TRBJ2-5; D remains unclear. The germline V and J ends were trimmed by 5 bases and 5 bases, with 9 bases remaining between them. The CDR3 covers 12 residues. Germline CDR1 LGHDT, CDR2 YNNKEL (reference sequence). CDR3 protein: CASSSPPETQYF. As DNA, the CDR3 is TGTGCCAGCAGCTCACCCCCTGAGACCCAGTACTTC.

The rearrangement links TRBV11-2 to TRBJ2-6; possible D gene TRBD2, 5 bases. This CDR3 spans 17 amino acids. Germline assignment: CDR1 SGHAT and CDR2 FQNNGV. V was pared by 4 bases and J by 0 bases, with 13 bases between. CDR3 amino acids: CASSWRSARSGANVLTF. The DNA for the CDR3 is TGTGCCAGCAGCTGGAGGTCAGCGCGCTCTGGGGCCAACGTCCTGACTTTC.

The chain links TRBV14 to TRBJ2-7, with D tentatively TRBD2 (6 bases). There are 14 residues in the CDR3. V lost 1 base and J lost 6, with 13 bases in between. CDR1 SGHDN and CDR2 FVKESK come from the germline V gene. The CDR3 coding sequence is TGTGCCAGCAGCCAAGCAGTAGGGACTGTCGAGCAGTACTTC. Protein sequence: CASSQAVGTVEQYF.

The V gene is TRBV4-3, the J gene TRBJ2-7; 13 nucleotides match TRBD2. Trimming at V came to 3 bases and at J to 1 base, leaving 6 bases not matched to a gene. Per the germline V gene, CDR1 is LGHNA and CDR2 is YSLEER. CDR3 size: 17 residues. The DNA for the CDR3 is TGCGCCAGCAGCCAGTCACCGGGACTAGCGGGATCCTACGAGCAGTACTTC. Translation: CASSQSPGLAGSYEQYF.

The chain recombines TRBV9 with TRBJ1-3; 7 bases map to TRBD1. Germline V lookup: CDR1 SGDLS, CDR2 YYNGEE. This CDR3 has 16 amino acids. The junction had 7 bases not matched to a gene; V was cut back by 3 bases and J by 1 base. CDR3 sequence reads: CASSATGLNSGNTIYF. In DNA, the CDR3 is TGTGCCAGCAGCGCGACAGGGTTGAATTCTGGAAACACCATATATTTT.

V usage is TRBV2 and J usage is TRBJ1-4; weak D call: TRBD1 (6 bases). Germline lookup yields CDR1 SNHLY and CDR2 FYNNEI. V lost 4 bases to trimming and J lost 7 bases, with 16 bases between them. This CDR3 is 15 amino acids long. The CDR3 sequence: CASSAGRGHSEKLFF. DNA of the CDR3: TGTGCCAGCAGTGCCGGGCGGGGGCACAGTGAAAAACTGTTTTTT.

The V gene is TRBV2, the J gene TRBJ2-7, with TRBD1 matching over 11 bases. The CDR3 has 14 residues. Per germline, CDR1 SNHLY and CDR2 FYNNEI. J gave up 4 bases and V 6 bases, and 5 bases lay outside the gene matches. CDR3 loop: CASRVGQGVYEQYF. The DNA for the CDR3 is TGTGCCAGCAGGGTGGGACAGGGGGTTTACGAGCAGTACTTC.

J is TRBJ2-7 and V is TRBV9, with TRBD2 as a possible D gene (7 bases). CDR1 SGDLS and CDR2 YYNGEE come from the germline V gene. Deletions cut 4 bases from V and 7 bases from J, with 21 bases between. CDR3 length: 15 residues. The chain's CDR3 is CASSPGGHRPWEQYF. DNA of the CDR3: TGTGCCAGCAGCCCCGGGGGGCACCGACCCTGGGAGCAGTACTTC.

This sequence joins TRBV11-2 and TRBJ2-2, with D possibly TRBD2 on 5 matching bases. CDR1 is SGHAT, CDR2 FQNNGV, per germline. Trimming took off 5 bases at V and 6 bases at J, with 19 bases between the two ends. This CDR3 region has 16 residues. In DNA form, the CDR3 reads TGTGCCAGCAGCGTTCAAGCGAGGGCCGGGTCCGGGGAGCTGTTTTTT. Protein sequence: CASSVQARAGSGELFF.

The chain employs TRBV18 and TRBJ1-5; D gene uncertain. Trimming removed 3 bases at V and 0 bases at J, with 12 bases between. Germline V gene data show CDR1 as KGHSH and CDR2 as LQKENI. The CDR3 is 16 residues long. The CDR3 loop is CASSPRGRNSNQPQHF. For the CDR3, the DNA is TGTGCCAGCTCACCGCGAGGACGGAATAGCAATCAGCCCCAGCATTTT.

The chain links TRBV11-2 to TRBJ2-7, with 8 bases matching TRBD2. The CDR3 runs to 15 residues. V shed 5 bases and J 4 bases; nucleotides not matched to a gene: 10. The germline V gene has CDR1 SGHAT and CDR2 FQNNGV. The CDR3 loop reads CASSPRLARGYEQYF. The CDR3 nucleotides read TGTGCCAGCAGCCCAAGACTAGCGCGAGGGTACGAGCAGTACTTC. The complete variable domain, with remaining parts taken from reference TRBV11-2 and TRBJ2-7, reads EAGVAQSPRYKIIEKRQSVAFWCNPISGHATLYWYQQILGQGPKLLIQFQNNGVVDDSQLPKDRFSAERLKGVDSTLKIQPAKLEDSAVYLCASSPRLARGYEQYFGPGTRLTVT.

The rearrangement joins TRBV12-3 or TRBV12-4 to TRBJ2-7; D possibly corresponds to TRBD2 (6 bases). Trimming took off 6 bases at V and 2 bases at J, with 11 bases between the two ends. This CDR3 is 13 amino acids long. This CDR3 is CASSGAGAYEQYF. DNA of the CDR3: TGTGCCAGCAGCGGAGCGGGCGCCTACGAGCAGTACTTC.

The chain joins TRBV6-5 to TRBJ1-1; D is unclear. CDR3 length equals 13 residues. Germline-derived CDR1 and CDR2 are MNHEY and SVGAGI. Trimming shortened V by 5 bases and J by 1 base, and 8 bases separated the two germline ends. In DNA form, the CDR3 reads TGTGCCAGCAGTCCGACGGGGAACACTGAAGCTTTCTTT. Protein product: CASSPTGNTEAFF.

V gene TRBV9 combines with J gene TRBJ2-3; tentatively, D is TRBD1 or TRBD2 (6 bases each). The CDR3 sequence is 17 residues long. Germline loops: CDR1 SGDLS, CDR2 YYNGEE. The V end was cut by 3 bases, the J end by 6 bases, with 23 bases between. In DNA form, the CDR3 reads TGTGCCAGCAGCGCGCGAGGACGGGGGCCAAGGGGTGATACGCAGTATTTT. It specifies CASSARGRGPRGDTQYF.

The rearrangement joins TRBV6-1 to TRBJ2-3; no clear D. This CDR3 contains 16 residues. Germline CDR1 and CDR2: MNHNS and SASEGT. V gave up 2 bases and J gave up 3 bases, with 15 bases separating them. The CDR3 bases are TGTGCCAGCAGTGAAAGGGTGGTAGGTCAGACAGATACGCAGTATTTT. Its translation is CASSERVVGQTDTQYF.

The gene calls are TRBV7-8 and TRBJ2-7; no reliable D call. This CDR3 spans 14 amino acids. Germline-derived CDR1 and CDR2 are SGHVS and FQNEAQ. With 2 bases removed from V and 0 bases from J, the gap between germline ends came to 8 bases. The chain's CDR3 is CASSLMRSSYEQYF. As DNA, the CDR3 is TGTGCCAGCAGCTTAATGCGGAGCTCCTACGAGCAGTACTTC.

This clone was found a few times. V is TRBV15 and J is TRBJ2-7; 8 bases are a match to TRBD1. Trimming took 1 base from V and 2 from J; bases not matched to a gene: 7. Per the germline V gene, CDR1 is LNHNV and CDR2 is YYDKDF (reference sequence). The CDR3 runs 16 residues. DNA for the CDR3: TGTGCCACCAGCAGAGTGCCGGGACAGGTCGCCTACGAGCAGTACTTC. It yields the protein CATSRVPGQVAYEQYF.

V usage is TRBV7-3 and J usage is TRBJ2-1; 10 nucleotides agree with TRBD2. The CDR3 covers 15 residues. V lost 1 base, J lost 8 bases, and 5 bases stayed unmatched. Per germline, CDR1 SGHTA and CDR2 FQGTGA. This CDR3 reads CASSLRLAGVDEQFF. As DNA, the CDR3 is TGTGCCAGCAGCTTAAGGCTAGCGGGGGTCGATGAGCAGTTCTTC. The full variable domain, its missing parts supplied by reference TRBV7-3 and TRBJ2-1, is GAGVSQTPSNKVTEKGKYVELRCDPISGHTALYWYRQSLGQGPEFLIYFQGTGAADDSGLPNDRFFAVRPEGSVSTLKIQRTERGDSAVYLCASSLRLAGVDEQFFGPGTRLTVL.

V usage is TRBV24-1 and J usage is TRBJ2-3, with 11 bases aligning to TRBD1. V shed 4 bases, J shed 6 bases, and the junction held 5 bases outside the gene matches. The CDR3 is 15 amino acids. Germline V gives CDR1 KGHDR, CDR2 SFDVKD. This chain's CDR3 is CATSDPGTGGDTQYF. The CDR3 DNA reads as TGTGCCACCAGTGACCCGGGGACAGGGGGGGATACGCAGTATTTT.

V and J are TRBV15 and TRBJ2-1; weak D call: TRBD2 (5 bases). The V gene lost 0 bases and the J gene lost 9 bases, with 15 bases spanning the gap. Germline lookup yields CDR1 LNHNV and CDR2 YYDKDF (reference sequence). This CDR3 is 15 amino acids long. The CDR3, as DNA: TGTGCCACCAGCAGAGATCGGCGAGTGGCGGGTGAGCAGTTCTTC. Amino acid sequence: CATSRDRRVAGEQFF.

V gene TRBV5-4 combines with J gene TRBJ2-3; 10 nucleotides line up with TRBD2. Germline loops: CDR1 SGHNT, CDR2 YYREEE (reference sequence). The CDR3 covers 17 residues. V lost 4 bases, J lost 8 bases, and 16 bases stayed unmatched. CDR3 nucleotides: TGTGCCAGCAGCGCCAACCCCCTAGCGGGAGAAATAGGTACGCAGTATTTT. Its protein product is CASSANPLAGEIGTQYF.

V is TRBV6-1 and J is TRBJ1-5; perhaps TRBD1 as D (5 bases). There are 13 residues in the CDR3. The germline gives CDR1 MNHNS, CDR2 SASEGT. V was trimmed by 3 bases and J by 4 bases, leaving 7 bases between them. CDR3: CASSEQGNQPQHF. The CDR3 DNA reads TGTGCCAGCAGTGAGCAGGGAAATCAGCCCCAGCATTTT.

V and J are TRBV10-3 and TRBJ2-7; D ambiguous. This CDR3 is 13 amino acids long. Germline V gene data show CDR1 as ENHRY and CDR2 as SYGVKD. V was trimmed by 4 bases and J by 3 bases, leaving 10 bases between them. The CDR3 DNA is TGTGCCATCAGTGCTGGCAGCCACTACGAGCAGTACTTC. Translating gives CAISAGSHYEQYF.

The chain links TRBV7-2 to TRBJ2-7; a weak D match, TRBD1 (5 bases). Trimming stripped 5 bases from V and 5 bases from J, with 13 bases between. Germline values: CDR1 SGHTA, CDR2 FQGNSA. The CDR3 totals 13 residues. The CDR3 here is CASSDRRVHEQYF. The DNA of the CDR3 is TGTGCCAGCAGCGATCGCAGGGTACACGAGCAGTACTTC. Looking up the rest from reference TRBV7-2 and TRBJ2-7 gives the full variable domain: GAGVSQSPSNKVTEKGKDVELRCDPISGHTALYWYRQSLGQGLEFLIYFQGNSAPDKSGLPSDRFSAERTGGSVSTLTIQRTQQEDSAVYLCASSDRRVHEQYFGPGTRLTVT.

The chain carries TRBV25-1 and TRBJ2-3; 13 bases map to TRBD2. Germline V gene lookup returns CDR1 MGHDK and CDR2 SYGVNS. V was clipped by 3 bases and J by 7 bases; unmatched bases: 7. This CDR3 contains 16 residues. CDR3 nucleotides: TGTGCCAGCAGTGACTGGACTAGCGGGAGCCAAAATACGCAGTATTTT. It is translated as CASSDWTSGSQNTQYF.